A single sample gave rise to the 11 T cell receptor beta chains below, sequenced in a study of identical twins. From the 5' RACE reads, TCRdb called clonotypes with MiXCR, one entry per CDR3 protein. The sample lists about 100,000 distinct CDR3 sequences; 5.9% were seen once. The sample comprised memory T cells sorted from blood. Every receptor here comes from a woman aged 50 to 65 in good health.

This clonotype was recorded a few times. The V and J genes are TRBV20-1 and TRBJ2-1, with D unresolved. Germline CDR1 is DFQATT and CDR2 is SNEGSKA (reference sequence). This CDR3 has 10 amino acids. Trimming took 6 bases from V and 6 from J, leaving 6 bases between them. CDR3 region: CSALGNEQFF. The CDR3 bases are TGCAGTGCCTTAGGCAATGAGCAGTTCTTC.

This clonotype was picked up many times. The genes are TRBV20-1 and TRBJ1-5; TRBD1 matches 8 bases. This CDR3 has 13 amino acids. Germline lookup yields CDR1 DFQATT and CDR2 SNEGSKA (reference sequence). After removal of 6 bases from V and 7 bases from J, the junction contained 8 bases not matched to a gene. The CDR3 DNA sequence: TGCAGTGCGGGCAGGGGGCCCGAACAGCCCCAGCATTTT. Translation: CSAGRGPEQPQHF.

This clonotype was found many times. The chain employs TRBV5-1 and TRBJ2-7; 7 bases fit TRBD1. The CDR3 is made up of 14 amino acids. The trim removed 5 bases at V and 0 bases at J, leaving 5 bases unmatched. CDR1 and CDR2 (germline): SGHRS, YFSETQ. For the CDR3, the DNA is TGCGCCAGCAGGAGGGACAGTGGCTCCTACGAGCAGTACGTC. It yields the protein CASRRDSGSYEQYV.

This clonotype came up many times. The chain's CDR3 is CSARGVTGFNSPLHF. In DNA form, the CDR3 reads TGCAGTGCTAGAGGGGTGACAGGGTTTAATTCACCCCTCCACTTT. This chain connects TRBV20-1 to TRBJ1-6; 7 nucleotides align to TRBD1. The CDR3 sequence is 15 residues long. V lost 1 base and J lost 6; bases outside the gene matches: 6. Germline CDR1 is DFQATT and CDR2 is SNEGSKA (reference sequence).

This clonotype came up many times. This chain links TRBV2 with TRBJ2-1; no reliable D call. The CDR3 contains 12 residues. Germline lookup yields CDR1 SNHLY and CDR2 FYNNEI. Trimming left V 7 bases short and J 7 bases short, with 11 bases between. DNA of the CDR3: TGTGCCAGCACAGGCCCTAGGAATGAGCAGTTCTTC. Translated, it gives CASTGPRNEQFF.

This clonotype was seen ten or more times. This rearrangement joins TRBV6-2 or TRBV6-3 to TRBJ2-7, with TRBD1 matching over 7 bases. The V gene end was trimmed by 2 bases and the J gene end by 3 bases; junction bases not matched to a gene: 4. Germline CDR1 reads MNHEY; CDR2 reads SVGEGT. This CDR3 has 14 amino acids. The CDR3 loop reads CASSYGGQYYEQYV. As DNA, the CDR3 is TGTGCCAGCAGTTACGGGGGACAGTACTACGAGCAGTACGTC.

Ten or more counts support this clonotype. The CDR3 nucleotides read TGCGCCAGCAGCTCCGGAGGAGGAGATACGCAGTATTTT. This translates into CASSSGGGDTQYF. The chain uses TRBV5-1 and TRBJ2-3, with a tentative D call TRBD2 (5 bases). Germline values: CDR1 SGHRS, CDR2 YFSETQ. V was pared by 3 bases and J by 5 bases, with 10 bases between. The CDR3 loop spans 13 amino acids.

This clonotype was found many times. The chain joins TRBV29-1 to TRBJ1-1; TRBD1 might be the D (6 bases). V was trimmed by 7 bases and J by 1 base, leaving 16 bases between them. This CDR3 region has 14 residues. Per germline, CDR1 SQVTM and CDR2 ANQGSEA. CDR3 amino acids: CSGEQGIGNTEAFF. CDR3 nucleotides: TGCAGCGGAGAACAGGGTATAGGGAACACTGAAGCTTTCTTT.

This clonotype was detected ten times or more. The V gene is TRBV7-8, the J gene TRBJ2-5; 8 bases match TRBD2. Germline V gene lookup returns CDR1 SGHVS and CDR2 FQNEAQ. The CDR3 totals 13 residues. Germline trimming cut 11 bases from V and 1 base from J; bases unmatched to any gene: 6. CDR3 protein: CAAGGRLQETQYF. The DNA of the CDR3 is TGTGCCGCGGGAGGACGGCTCCAAGAGACCCAGTACTTC.

This clonotype appeared many times. This chain links TRBV6-2 or TRBV6-3 with TRBJ2-7; tentatively, D is TRBD1 (5 bases). The CDR3 length is 12 residues. The V gene's germline CDR1 is MNHEY and CDR2 SVGEGT. V dropped 6 bases and J dropped 8 bases, with 14 bases sitting between them. Here the CDR3 reads CASSTGQTKQYF. The CDR3, as DNA: TGTGCCAGCAGCACAGGACAAACCAAGCAGTACTTC.

The sample holds many counts of this clonotype. V is TRBV12-3 or TRBV12-4 and J is TRBJ2-1; TRBD2 matches 9 bases. J lost 7 bases, V lost 6 bases, and 13 bases had no gene match. CDR3 length equals 16 residues. As DNA, the CDR3 is TGTGCCAGCAGGCGGGCTAGCGGGAAGTTCTGGAATGAGCAGTTCTTC. The encoded protein is CASRRASGKFWNEQFF.